The 8 T cell receptor beta chains below were found in one sample sequenced in a study of T cell responses to AZD1222 COVID-19 vaccine listed by TCRdb under 2021. The method was the immunoSEQ multiplex PCR assay. This is the immuneACCESS table as TCRdb keeps it, with only in-frame sequences that have V and J called. A part of the clones is gone; compared with another copy, unresolved V genes explain less than half, and the rest is unexplained. The sample includes around 88,000 clones, with around nine tenths observed a single time. The top ten clones comprise about 3% of the sample. The time point label for this specimen denotes: baseline before first vaccination. This specimen's treatment or condition label, interpreted: meningococcal conjugate vaccine given as trial control. The input for sequencing was peripheral blood, taken on day 0 of MenACWY control vaccination. The source is an adult in good health.

This chain connects TRBV27 to TRBJ1-6; D is ambiguous. Germline-derived CDR1 and CDR2 are MNHEY and SMNVEV (reference sequence). V lost 6 bases to trimming and J lost 8 bases, with 8 bases between them. The CDR3 totals 12 residues. The CDR3 sequence: CASRDLDSPLHF. CDR3 nucleotide sequence: TGTGCCAGCAGGGATCTGGATTCACCCCTCCACTTT.

This clone came up a few times. This chain uses TRBV5-3 with TRBJ1-2, with no clear D. TRBV5-3 is filed as an ORF, its function uncertain. V dropped 4 bases and J dropped 4 bases, with 11 bases sitting between them. This CDR3 contains 13 residues. CDR3 nucleotides: TGTGCCAGAAGCCCCCCGACGCGCTATGGCTACACCTTC. This codes for CARSPPTRYGYTF.

V gene TRBV6-5 combines with J gene TRBJ1-2; TRBD1 matches at 7 bases. The germline CDR1 and CDR2 sequences are MNHEY and SVGAGI. With 8 bases clipped from V and 5 bases from J, the junction kept 5 bases outside the gene matches. The CDR3 contains 12 residues. CDR3 nucleotide sequence: TGTGCCAGCCTACAGGGGTCTTATGGCTACACCTTC. Protein sequence: CASLQGSYGYTF.

J is TRBJ1-2 and V is TRBV28, with D maybe TRBD1 (5 bases). The ends were cut back, 3 bases at V and 2 bases at J, with 10 bases in the middle. This CDR3 is 14 amino acids long. Germline V gene sequence: CDR1 MDHEN, CDR2 SYDVKM. This CDR3 reads CASSFGGENYGYTF. The CDR3 coding sequence is TGTGCCAGCAGTTTCGGGGGGGAAAACTATGGCTACACCTTC.

V gene TRBV28 combines with J gene TRBJ1-4; 7 bases agree with TRBD1. The CDR3 totals 14 residues. Looked up from germline, CDR1 is MDHEN and CDR2 is SYDVKM. The ends lost 6 bases at V and 7 bases at J; junction bases unmatched: 8. CDR3 amino acids: CASSSGTVGEKLFF. The CDR3 coding sequence is TGTGCCAGCAGCTCCGGGACAGTGGGTGAAAAACTGTTTTTT.

This chain connects TRBV11-3 to TRBJ1-3, with D uncertain. Germline values: CDR1 SGHNT, CDR2 YENEEA. The V and J ends lost 1 base and 4 bases respectively, with 2 bases between them. CDR3 length: 12 residues. The CDR3 is CASSLGGNTIYF. DNA for the CDR3: TGTGCCAGCAGCTTAGGCGGAAACACCATATATTTT.

The chain combines TRBV27 with TRBJ1-4; 9 bases map to TRBD1. CDR1 MNHEY and CDR2 SMNVEV come from the germline V gene (reference sequence). CDR3 length: 15 residues. The V gene end was trimmed by 4 bases and the J gene end by 8 bases; junction bases not matched to a gene: 8. The CDR3 coding sequence is TGTGCCAGCAGTTCCGCCGGGACAGGGAGCGAAAAACTGTTTTTT. Translation gives CASSSAGTGSEKLFF.

The rearrangement links TRBV21-1 to TRBJ2-3; TRBD2, the D gene given by the table, was not confirmed from the DNA. TRBV21-1 is designated a pseudogene. The CDR3 totals 15 residues. CDR3 residues: CASSNPSGSTDTQYF. In DNA form, the CDR3 reads TGTGCCAGCAGCAATCCTAGCGGGTCGACAGATACGCAGTATTTT.